Below are 15 T cell receptor beta chains sequenced from a single sample in a study of regulatory T cells in long-lasting Graves disease. Building of the TCR beta libraries involved iRepertoire HTBI primers and Arm-PCR of CDR3 regions. Each CDR3 protein gets one entry after TCRdb re-called the multiplex PCR reads with MiXCR. Among about 470,000 distinct CDR3 sequences, around 21% were seen once, and the ten largest hold about 8.3%. Specified time point: persistent/refractory GD, antithyroid drugs over 5 years with positive TRAb. Scientists built the TCR library using RNA that was extracted from PBMCs. The input for sequencing was peripheral blood mononuclear cells (PBMCs), taken when the disease was refractory, from a patient treated with antithyroid drugs. These receptors came from a female donor with Graves disease.

The rearrangement uses TRBV28 and TRBJ2-5; a possible D gene is TRBD2 (5 bases). The CDR3 extends over 16 amino acids. V was clipped by 6 bases and J by 0 bases, with 17 bases between them. Germline-derived CDR1 and CDR2 are MDHEN and SYDVKM. The CDR3 DNA sequence: TGTGCCAGCAGCCAAGGCCACCGGGATTACCAAGAGACCCAGTACTTC. Its protein product is CASSQGHRDYQETQYF. The variable domain in full, with the rest retrieved from reference TRBV28 and TRBJ2-5, is DVKVTQSSRYLVKRTGEKVFLECVQDMDHENMFWYRQDPGLGLRLIYFSYDVKMKEKGDIPEGYSVSREKKERFSLILESASTNQTSMYLCASSQGHRDYQETQYFGPGTRLLVL.

The chain couples TRBV12-3 or TRBV12-4 to TRBJ2-7, with 11 nucleotides matching TRBD2. The J segment lost 2 bases and the V segment lost 5 bases, leaving 5 bases of the junction unmatched. The CDR3 is 15 amino acids. Here the CDR3 reads CASSPSSGRTYEQYF. The CDR3 DNA is TGTGCCAGCAGTCCCTCTAGCGGGAGGACCTACGAGCAGTACTTC.

The chain employs TRBV20-1 and TRBJ2-7; D assignment may be TRBD1 or TRBD2 (5 bases each). V was trimmed by 4 bases and J by 2 bases, leaving 12 bases between them. The germline V gene encodes CDR1 DFQATT and CDR2 SNEGSKA (reference sequence). CDR3 length equals 13 residues. The CDR3 loop reads CSAKGPKAYEQYF. CDR3 DNA sequence: TGCAGTGCTAAGGGACCAAAAGCCTACGAGCAGTACTTC.

Regarding this clonotype: The CDR3 ends on some other residue instead of the conserved phenylalanine or tryptophan, so this is likely a read error. This chain uses TRBV2 with TRBJ1-1, with no clear D. Germline CDR1 SNHLY, CDR2 FYNNEI. Trimming stripped 8 bases from V and 1 base from J, with 14 bases between. This CDR3 contains 14 residues. In DNA, the CDR3 is TGTGCCAGCCATTTCGAGGGCAAGAACACTGAAGCTTTCCTT. Protein product: CASHFEGKNTEAFL.

This clonotype was found a few times. The rearrangement joins TRBV20-1 to TRBJ1-1; D is uncertain. Germline V gene data show CDR1 as DFQATT and CDR2 as SNEGSKA (reference sequence). The CDR3 loop spans 13 amino acids. Deletions cut 6 bases from V and 1 base from J, with 12 bases between. The CDR3 is CSAPGLPNTEAFF. The CDR3 bases are TGCAGTGCCCCCGGGCTACCGAACACTGAAGCTTTCTTT.

The V and J genes are TRBV5-1 and TRBJ2-6, with TRBD1 as a possible D gene (6 bases). Between the trimmed V and J ends, which lost 0 bases and 1 base, there was a span of 14 bases. This CDR3 has 18 amino acids. CDR1 is SGHRS, CDR2 YFSETQ, per germline. CDR3 sequence reads: CASSLEQGLGSGANVLTF. CDR3 DNA sequence: TGCGCCAGCAGCTTGGAACAGGGCCTTGGGTCTGGGGCCAACGTCCTGACTTTC.

The rearrangement uses TRBV7-2 and TRBJ2-1, with D perhaps matching TRBD2 (5 bases). Germline CDR1 SGHTA, CDR2 FQGNSA. Trimming cost V 1 base and J 5 bases, with 12 bases left between them. The CDR3 extends over 15 amino acids. CDR3 nucleotide sequence: TGTGCCAGCAGCTTAGTTGGGAGCTCACACAATGAGCAGTTCTTC. This codes for CASSLVGSSHNEQFF.

The genes are TRBV27 and TRBJ2-1; possibly TRBD2 for D (6 bases). This CDR3 region has 15 residues. Germline CDR1 is MNHEY and CDR2 is SMNVEV (reference sequence). Trimming removed 6 bases at V and 6 bases at J, with 18 bases between. CDR3 DNA sequence: TGTGCCAGCAGACCTTTAGGGGACTGGGGCAATGAGCAGTTCTTC. It translates to CASRPLGDWGNEQFF.

The chain combines TRBV28 with TRBJ2-1, with 7 bases matching TRBD2. Germline values: CDR1 MDHEN, CDR2 SYDVKM. The CDR3 extends over 15 amino acids. With V trimmed by 6 bases and J by 3 bases, 8 bases remained unmatched. CDR3 residues: CASRFGGRVYNEQFF. The DNA of the CDR3 is TGTGCCAGCAGGTTTGGCGGGAGAGTCTACAATGAGCAGTTCTTC. Full variable domain (rest looked up from reference TRBV28 and TRBJ2-1): DVKVTQSSRYLVKRTGEKVFLECVQDMDHENMFWYRQDPGLGLRLIYFSYDVKMKEKGDIPEGYSVSREKKERFSLILESASTNQTSMYLCASRFGGRVYNEQFFGPGTRLTVL.

In its sample, this clonotype was seen many times. V gene TRBV5-1 combines with J gene TRBJ1-1, with a tentative D call TRBD1 (5 bases). This CDR3 has 15 residues. The ends were cut back, 0 bases at V and 3 bases at J, with 12 bases in the middle. CDR1 is SGHRS and CDR2 is YFSETQ in the germline V gene. The CDR3 sequence is CASSLESSGDTEAFF. CDR3 DNA: TGCGCCAGCAGCTTGGAGAGTTCGGGGGACACTGAAGCTTTCTTT.

In its sample, this clonotype was seen a few times. The rearrangement joins TRBV27 to TRBJ2-7, with D uncertain. Trimming cost V 3 bases and J 1 base, with 7 bases left between them. The CDR3 totals 13 residues. Per germline, CDR1 MNHEY and CDR2 SMNVEV (reference sequence). For the CDR3, the DNA is TGTGCCAGCAGTTTCTTTAGATCCTACGAGCAGTACTTC. Amino acids: CASSFFRSYEQYF.

The chain has TRBV11-3 and TRBJ2-2; D not certain. Germline V CDR1 and CDR2: SGHNT, YENEEA. This CDR3 is 13 amino acids long. Trimming took off 5 bases at V and 6 bases at J, with 10 bases between the two ends. CDR3 sequence reads: CASSPPISGELFF. The CDR3 nucleotides are TGTGCCAGCAGCCCCCCTATATCCGGGGAGCTGTTTTTT.

The gene calls are TRBV20-1 and TRBJ2-7; possibly TRBD1 for D (5 bases). The V end lost 1 base, the J end lost 0 bases, and 10 bases lay between the germline ends. This CDR3 contains 14 residues. Per germline, CDR1 DFQATT and CDR2 SNEGSKA (reference sequence). Written as DNA, the CDR3 is TGCAGTGCTAGAGGGGGCATTCGCTCCTACGAGCAGTACTTC. Encoded protein: CSARGGIRSYEQYF.

Regarding this clonotype: A single base separates this from a much larger clone, so it may be a read error. The chain recombines TRBV9 with TRBJ2-7; D perhaps matches TRBD1 (5 bases). The germline V gene encodes CDR1 SGDLS and CDR2 YYNGEE. The CDR3 extends over 14 amino acids. This chain's CDR3 is CVSSVGVPPYEQYF. In DNA, the CDR3 is TGTGTCAGCAGCGTAGGGGTTCCCCCCTACGAGCAGTACTTC.

The chain combines TRBV20-1 with TRBJ1-5, with D unresolved. Germline V CDR1 and CDR2: DFQATT, SNEGSKA (reference sequence). The CDR3 extends over 15 amino acids. Between the trimmed V and J ends, which lost 0 bases and 4 bases, there was a span of 13 bases. The CDR3 DNA reads TGCAGTGCTAGAGAGGCAGGCTATAGGAATCAGCCCCAGCATTTT. Translating it yields CSAREAGYRNQPQHF.